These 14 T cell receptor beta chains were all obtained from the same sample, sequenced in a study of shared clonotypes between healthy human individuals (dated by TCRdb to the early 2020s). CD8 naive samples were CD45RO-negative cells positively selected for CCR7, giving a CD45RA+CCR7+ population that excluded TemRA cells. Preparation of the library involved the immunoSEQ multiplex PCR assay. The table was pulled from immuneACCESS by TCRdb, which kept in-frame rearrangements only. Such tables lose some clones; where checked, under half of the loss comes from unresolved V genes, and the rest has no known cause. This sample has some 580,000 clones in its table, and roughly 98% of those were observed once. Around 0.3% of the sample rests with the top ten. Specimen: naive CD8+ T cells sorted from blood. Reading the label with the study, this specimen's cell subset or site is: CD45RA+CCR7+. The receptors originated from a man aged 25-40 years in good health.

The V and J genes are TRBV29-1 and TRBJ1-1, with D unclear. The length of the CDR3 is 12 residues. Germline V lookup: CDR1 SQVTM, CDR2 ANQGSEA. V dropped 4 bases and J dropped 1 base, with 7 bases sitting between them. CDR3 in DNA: TGCAGCGTTGTCTTCCAGAACACTGAAGCTTTCTTT. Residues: CSVVFQNTEAFF. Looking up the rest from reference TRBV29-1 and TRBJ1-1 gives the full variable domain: SAVISQKPSRDICQRGTSLTIQCQVDSQVTMMFWYRQQPGQSLTLIATANQGSEATYESGFVIDKFPISRPNLTFSTLTVSNMSPEDSSIYLCSVVFQNTEAFFGQGTRLTVV.

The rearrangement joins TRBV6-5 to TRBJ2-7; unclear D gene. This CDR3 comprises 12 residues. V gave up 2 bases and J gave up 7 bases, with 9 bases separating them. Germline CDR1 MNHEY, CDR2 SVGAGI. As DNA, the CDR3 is TGTGCCAGCAGTTACCGGCAGGATGAGCAGTACTTC. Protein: CASSYRQDEQYF.

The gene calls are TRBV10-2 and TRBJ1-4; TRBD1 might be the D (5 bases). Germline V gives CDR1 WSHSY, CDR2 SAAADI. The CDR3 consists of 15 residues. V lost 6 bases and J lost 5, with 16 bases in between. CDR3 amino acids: CASRGTSEGNEKLFF. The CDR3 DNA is TGCGCCAGCAGAGGGACGTCGGAGGGGAATGAAAAACTGTTTTTT.

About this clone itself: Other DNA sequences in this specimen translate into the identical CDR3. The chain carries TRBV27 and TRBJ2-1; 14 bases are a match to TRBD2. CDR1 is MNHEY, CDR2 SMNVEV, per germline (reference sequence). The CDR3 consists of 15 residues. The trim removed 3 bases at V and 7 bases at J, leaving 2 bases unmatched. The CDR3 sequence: CASSFGTSGSNEQFF. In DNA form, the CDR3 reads TGTGCCAGCAGTTTCGGGACTAGCGGGAGTAATGAGCAGTTCTTC.

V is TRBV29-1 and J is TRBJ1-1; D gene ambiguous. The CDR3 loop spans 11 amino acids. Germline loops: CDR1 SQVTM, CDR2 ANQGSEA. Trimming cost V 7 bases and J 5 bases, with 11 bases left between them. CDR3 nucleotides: TGCAGCGATATCGGCGGGACTGAAGCTTTCTTT. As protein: CSDIGGTEAFF.

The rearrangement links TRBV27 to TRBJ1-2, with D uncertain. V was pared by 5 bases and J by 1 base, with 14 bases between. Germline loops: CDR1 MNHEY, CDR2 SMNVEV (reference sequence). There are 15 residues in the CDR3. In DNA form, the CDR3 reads TGTGCCAGCAGTCCTCGCGGCGGAGATAACTATGGCTACACCTTC. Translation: CASSPRGGDNYGYTF.

The CDR3 region has the DNA TGTGCCAGCAGCTTGACAGGGAGGGAGCAGTTCTTC. Encoded protein: CASSLTGREQFF. The chain is built from TRBV7-9 and TRBJ2-1; TRBD1 might be the D (7 bases). Trimming took 3 bases from V and 10 from J, leaving 10 bases between them. The CDR3 length is 12 residues. Germline V gene data show CDR1 as SEHNR and CDR2 as FQNEAQ (reference sequence).

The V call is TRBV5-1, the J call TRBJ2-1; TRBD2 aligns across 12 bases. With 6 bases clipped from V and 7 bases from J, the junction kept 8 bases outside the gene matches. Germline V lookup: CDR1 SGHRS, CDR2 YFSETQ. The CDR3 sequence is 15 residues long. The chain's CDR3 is CASTTSGSLVNEQFF. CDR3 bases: TGCGCCAGCACGACTAGCGGGAGTCTTGTGAATGAGCAGTTCTTC.

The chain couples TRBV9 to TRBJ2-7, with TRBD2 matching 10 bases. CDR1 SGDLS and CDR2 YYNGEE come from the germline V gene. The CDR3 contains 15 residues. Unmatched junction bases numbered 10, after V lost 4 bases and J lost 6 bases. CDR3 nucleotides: TGTGCCAGCAGCCCCCCTCTAGCGGGAGCGGGCGAGCAGTACTTC. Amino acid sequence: CASSPPLAGAGEQYF.

CDR3 amino acids: CASSIGTGNYEQYF. CDR3 DNA: TGTGCCAGTAGTATCGGGACAGGGAACTACGAGCAGTACTTC. The V and J genes are TRBV19 and TRBJ2-7; 9 bases match TRBD1. V lost 3 bases to trimming and J lost 3 bases; unmatched junction nucleotides: 3. The CDR3 covers 14 residues. Germline V gives CDR1 LNHDA, CDR2 SQIVND (reference sequence).

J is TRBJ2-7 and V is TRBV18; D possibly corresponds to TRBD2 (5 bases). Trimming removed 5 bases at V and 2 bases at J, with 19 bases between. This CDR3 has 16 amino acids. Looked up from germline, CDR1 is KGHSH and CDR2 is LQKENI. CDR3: CASSEGDGVSAYEQYF. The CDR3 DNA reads TGTGCCAGCTCAGAGGGCGACGGGGTTTCGGCCTACGAGCAGTACTTC.

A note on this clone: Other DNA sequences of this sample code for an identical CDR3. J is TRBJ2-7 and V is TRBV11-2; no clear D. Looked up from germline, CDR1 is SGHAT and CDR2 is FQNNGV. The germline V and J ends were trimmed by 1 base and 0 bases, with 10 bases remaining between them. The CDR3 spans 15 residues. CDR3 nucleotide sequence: TGTGCCAGCAGCTTAGTGGCAGGAAGCTCCTACGAGCAGTACTTC. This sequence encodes CASSLVAGSSYEQYF.

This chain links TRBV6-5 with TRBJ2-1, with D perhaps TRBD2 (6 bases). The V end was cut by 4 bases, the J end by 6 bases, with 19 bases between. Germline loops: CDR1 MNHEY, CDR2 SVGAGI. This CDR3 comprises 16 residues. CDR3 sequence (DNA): TGTGCCAGCAGTTTGGGTCTTGCGGGGTACTCCAATGAGCAGTTCTTC. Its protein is CASSLGLAGYSNEQFF.

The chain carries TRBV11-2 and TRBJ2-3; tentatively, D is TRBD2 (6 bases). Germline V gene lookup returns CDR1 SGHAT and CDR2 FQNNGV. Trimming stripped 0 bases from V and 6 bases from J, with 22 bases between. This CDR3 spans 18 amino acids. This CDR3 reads CASSLEASRREQKDTQYF. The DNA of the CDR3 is TGTGCCAGCAGCTTAGAAGCATCTCGGCGGGAACAGAAGGATACGCAGTATTTT. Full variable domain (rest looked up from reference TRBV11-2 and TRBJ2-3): EAGVAQSPRYKIIEKRQSVAFWCNPISGHATLYWYQQILGQGPKLLIQFQNNGVVDDSQLPKDRFSAERLKGVDSTLKIQPAKLEDSAVYLCASSLEASRREQKDTQYFGPGTRLTVL.